This record covers a single T cell receptor beta chain. The antigen it binds to is not known. No much larger clone is present one base from it, and per-base qualities are unavailable. Library preparation used 5' RACE. For sequencing, a NextSeq 500 was employed. The TCR library protocol attached unique molecular identifiers to individual cDNA molecules to correct for sequencing error and PCR bias. Both TCR alpha and beta chains were sequenced, and tight co-correlation was observed between alpha and beta sequence abundances in each sample. The paper's processing steps were these. Decombinator V4 was used to perform V gene, J gene and CDR3 annotation of TCR sequences. Expanded TCRs were defined as changing significantly between any two time points under a Poisson model with p below 0.0001. TCR abundances were normalised to the total number of TCRs sequenced in each sample and reported as counts per million. TRAV1-2 paired with TRAJ12, TRAJ20 or TRAJ33 defined MAIT TCRs, while TRAV10 paired with TRAJ18 defined iNKT TCRs. VDJdb, accessed 1 November 2021, was searched for CMV, EBV and SARS-CoV-2 annotated TCRs, with TCRs annotated for multiple antigens excluded. TCRdb took the public reads, trimmed them with fastp at Q25, ran MiXCR for clone calling and kept in-frame beta chains. Every entry covers one CDR3 protein and lists the most common genes and DNA from its rows. Here the V and J calls rest on TCRdb's processing, not on the authors' analysis. Here the sample has roughly 81,000 distinct CDR3 sequences; more than 5% occur a single time. The top ten clonotypes cover roughly 8% of the sample.

The data were obtained in a study of early T cells in non-severe SARS-CoV-2 infection (dated by TCRdb to about 2021). About the study as a whole: Because TCR sequencing was done on bulk RNA from unsorted whole blood, the alpha and beta chains could not be paired. Results and caveats for the whole study, not just this receptor: VDJdb matching was skewed toward anti-spike CD8 responses and likely underestimated virus-specific expansions, missing private and CD4 specificities.

The germline V gene sets CDR1 to SNHLY and CDR2 to FYNNEI. Deletion took 7 bases off V and 6 bases off J, with a span of 13 bases between the germline ends. The CDR3 has 13 amino acids, counting the end cysteine and phenylalanine. Only CDR3 DNA remains: 39 bases, in frame from the first base. The study was a case-control design nested within a healthcare worker cohort in London, UK, with weekly nasopharyngeal swab PCR tests and blood sampling. Healthcare workers were enrolled in the week of the UK lockdown, from 23 to 31 March 2020, and were followed every week for up to 16 weeks. The TCR was taken from an adult who was a healthcare worker with PCR-confirmed SARS-CoV-2 infection or an uninfected control (not recorded which). The material sequenced was whole blood. The chain links TRBV2 with TRBJ1-5; a tentative D call is TRBD1 (6 bases match). The DNA is as follows: TGTGCCAGCAATACAGGGAGGATTCAGCCCCAGCATTTT. This codes for CASNTGRIQPQHF.